The rows below give T cell receptor beta chains drawn from one sample of a study of T cell changes during pregnancy in multiple sclerosis. The table came from immunoSEQ multiplex PCR; TCRdb's copy has only in-frame clones and leaves some out. The sample shows 84,000 or so clones, around 94% of them seen only once. The source was peripheral blood, collected in the third trimester of pregnancy. The receptors here all came from a female donor with multiple sclerosis, enrolled in a pregnancy study. Both conserved end residues are trimmed from each CDR3.

ASSPRTGNSYEQY | TRBJ2-7 | TRBV11-1
AWSGLGTPDGYT | TRBJ1-2 | TRBV30
AWRGRGGLGGNEAF | TRBJ1-1 | TRBV30
ASRRQRGNSNQPQH | TRBJ1-5 | TRBV27
ASNRGHEQF | TRBJ2-1 | TRBV10-2
ASSSPSGVEQF | TRBJ2-1 | TRBV27
ASSDAGASSYNEQF | TRBJ2-1 | TRBV25-1
ACGSAYGYT | TRBJ1-2 | TRBV30
ASRDTYYEQY | TRBJ2-7 | TRBV28
ASHRLANEQY | TRBJ2-7 | TRBV2
ASSRSDSNTEAF | TRBJ1-1 | TRBV4-3
ASSLRDTQY | TRBJ2-3 | TRBV7-9
ASSKPANGELF | TRBJ2-2 | TRBV10-2
ASSQTDRGNEKLF | TRBJ1-4 | TRBV5-6
ASSLGDRGKETQY | TRBJ2-5 | TRBV11-2
ASSLVGTEETQY | TRBJ2-5 | TRBV5-1
ASSPGRMNTEAF | TRBJ1-1 | TRBV18
ASSPGGDSYEQY | TRBJ2-7 | TRBV21-1
ASSLGTSSYEQY | NA | TRBV5-6
AWSAPGLHTGELF | TRBJ2-2 | TRBV30
ASSGTIRDRGSYEQY | TRBJ2-7 | TRBV13
ASSSGLTYTDTQY | TRBJ2-3 | TRBV7-9
ASSYPRGPQLAGYNEQF | TRBJ2-1 | TRBV28